This TCR beta chain was sequenced for a study of blood T cell repertoires in COVID-19. The CDR3 has 14 residues. With 4 bases clipped from V and 2 bases from J, the junction kept 1 base outside the gene matches. Germline lookup yields CDR1 MNHEY and CDR2 SVGAGI. In the original workflow: Reference gene primer amplification gave estimated nucleated cell counts. Only in-frame clones appear in the TCRdb table, and some are missing; sequencing was by immunoSEQ multiplex PCR. The V and J calls and clone size are taken from that table; D and trimming were inferred from the DNA. The sample holds roughly 180,000 clones, roughly 86% seen once.

The TCR sequence derives from a man in his late teens or twenties with acute or convalescent COVID-19. What was sequenced was peripheral blood. The chain couples TRBV6-5 to TRBJ1-3, with 8 bases matching TRBD1. The CDR3 protein is CASSSGGTGNTIYF. DNA of the CDR3: TGTGCCAGCAGTTCAGGGGGCACTGGAAACACCATATATTTT.